This T cell receptor (beta chain) was documented in a study of technical replicates of blood from a few donors. In germline, CDR1 is SGHAT, CDR2 FQNNGV. V dropped 1 base and J dropped 3; count of bases not matched to a gene: 6. The CDR3 is made up of 15 amino acids. The table came from immunoSEQ multiplex PCR; TCRdb's copy has only in-frame clones and leaves some out. The table records approximately 76,000 clones, about 91% of them present only once. This receptor was taken from a human donor in good health. Sequenced material: T cells isolated from PBMCs. The chain joins TRBV11-2 to TRBJ2-7; 7 nucleotides match TRBD1. CDR3 sequence (DNA): TGTGCCAGCAGCTTAGTATTACAGGGGATCTACGAGCAGTACTTC. Residues: CASSLVLQGIYEQYF.